Presented here are 17 T cell receptor beta chains from one specimen sequenced in a study of CD8 T cells in Susac syndrome. Roughly 0.5 to 1 ug RNA was reverse transcribed with random hexamers. TCRdb re-derived calls from the immunoSEQ multiplex PCR reads in MiXCR, one entry per CDR3 protein. Of about 190,000 distinct CDR3 sequences listed, roughly 94% are singletons. The sample comprised CD4+ T cells from PBMCs. Every receptor here comes from a human donor in good health.

The chain carries TRBV3-1 and TRBJ1-1, with TRBD1 matching over 8 bases. This CDR3 spans 14 amino acids. The trim removed 3 bases at V and 4 bases at J, leaving 4 bases unmatched. Germline V gene lookup returns CDR1 LGHDT and CDR2 YNNKEL (reference sequence). CDR3 amino acids: CASSHADRGTEAFF. DNA of the CDR3: TGTGCCAGCAGCCATGCTGACAGGGGCACTGAAGCTTTCTTT. Based on the CDR3 plus reference TRBV3-1 and TRBJ1-1, the full variable domain is DTAVSQTPKYLVTQMGNDKSIKCEQNLGHDTMYWYKQDSKKFLKIMFSYNNKELIINETVPNRFSPKSPDKAHLNLHINSLELGDSAVYFCASSHADRGTEAFFGQGTRLTVV.

The V call is TRBV20-1, the J call TRBJ1-5, with D possibly being TRBD1 (5 bases). The CDR3 spans 13 residues. V dropped 4 bases and J dropped 5 bases, with 12 bases sitting between them. CDR1 is DFQATT, CDR2 SNEGSKA, per germline (reference sequence). CDR3 sequence: CSATAGFDQPQHF. CDR3 DNA: TGCAGTGCTACTGCAGGGTTCGATCAGCCCCAGCATTTT.

V usage is TRBV28 and J usage is TRBJ2-7; D unclear. Germline lookup yields CDR1 MDHEN and CDR2 SYDVKM. This CDR3 is 13 amino acids long. V lost 6 bases and J lost 0, with 9 bases in between. Written as DNA, the CDR3 is TGTGCCAGCAGAACTACCAGCTCCTACGAGCAGTACGTC. As protein: CASRTTSSYEQYV.

The CDR3 sequence: CATRGFGWVDEQYV. The CDR3 DNA sequence: TGTGCCACCAGGGGCTTCGGATGGGTGGACGAGCAGTACGTC. The rearrangement joins TRBV24-1 to TRBJ2-7; D uncertain. The CDR3 is 14 amino acids. Trimming left V 7 bases short and J 5 bases short, with 17 bases between. Germline CDR1 is KGHDR and CDR2 is SFDVKD.

The V gene is TRBV7-2, the J gene TRBJ2-7; possible D gene TRBD2, 6 bases. Germline V gene sequence: CDR1 SGHTA, CDR2 FQGNSA. The CDR3 is made up of 14 amino acids. V lost 3 bases and J 3 bases, leaving 12 bases between the germline ends. The CDR3 protein is CASSLNGGSYEQYF. CDR3 DNA: TGTGCCAGCAGCTTGAACGGGGGAAGCTACGAGCAGTACTTC.

This chain connects TRBV25-1 to TRBJ1-1; 8 nucleotides match TRBD1. Germline CDR1 MGHDK, CDR2 SYGVNS. The ends lost 7 bases at V and 4 bases at J; junction bases unmatched: 11. This CDR3 contains 15 residues. CDR3 coding DNA: TGTGCCAGCACGGACAGGGTCGGTTTAAGCACTGAAGCTTTCTTT. Translation: CASTDRVGLSTEAFF.

The V gene is TRBV28, the J gene TRBJ2-1, with D possibly TRBD1 on 6 matching bases. Germline V CDR1 and CDR2: MDHEN, SYDVKM. The CDR3 spans 15 residues. Trimming took off 6 bases at V and 1 base at J, with 13 bases between the two ends. CDR3 DNA sequence: TGTGCCAGCAGAGCGACAGGAGGTTCCTACAATGAGCAGTTCTTC. Residues: CASRATGGSYNEQFF.

This chain links TRBV12-3 or TRBV12-4 with TRBJ2-7, with D maybe TRBD2 (7 bases). V was clipped by 0 bases and J by 4 bases, with 10 bases between them. This CDR3 region has 14 residues. CDR3 nucleotides: TGTGCCAGCAGTTTAGCGGGGGGGCCGTACGAGCAGTACTTC. As protein: CASSLAGGPYEQYF.

The chain recombines TRBV20-1 with TRBJ1-3, with 11 bases that match TRBD1. V lost 6 bases and J lost 7; bases outside the gene matches: 2. The germline V gene encodes CDR1 DFQATT and CDR2 SNEGSKA (reference sequence). The CDR3 consists of 12 residues. The CDR3, as DNA: TGCAGTGCCTGGGACAGGGGGAACACCATATATTTT. This encodes CSAWDRGNTIYF.

The chain combines TRBV20-1 with TRBJ2-1; TRBD1 might be the D (6 bases). Germline loops: CDR1 DFQATT, CDR2 SNEGSKA (reference sequence). This CDR3 has 13 amino acids. Trimming took off 3 bases at V and 8 bases at J, with 14 bases between the two ends. CDR3 sequence: CSASRTGYDEQFF. The CDR3 bases are TGCAGTGCTAGTAGAACAGGGTACGATGAGCAGTTCTTC.

The CDR3 DNA reads as TGTGCCACCAGTGACCCAAGCGGGGACAGTAGAGGCTACACCTTC. It codes for CATSDPSGDSRGYTF. This chain uses TRBV24-1 with TRBJ1-2; 7 nucleotides line up with TRBD1. The CDR3 has 15 amino acids. Germline loops: CDR1 KGHDR, CDR2 SFDVKD. The J segment lost 8 bases and the V segment lost 4 bases, leaving 12 bases of the junction unmatched.

This chain connects TRBV3-1 to TRBJ2-7; no clear D. Germline loops: CDR1 LGHDT, CDR2 YNNKEL (reference sequence). Trimming removed 3 bases from V and 4 bases from J, with 10 bases in between. The CDR3 has 13 amino acids. In DNA form, the CDR3 reads TGTGCCAGCAGCCAGCGTCCAGAGTACGAGCAGTACGTC. It yields the protein CASSQRPEYEQYV.

The chain has TRBV20-1 and TRBJ1-1; D is perhaps TRBD1 (5 bases). The germline V gene has CDR1 DFQATT and CDR2 SNEGSKA (reference sequence). The CDR3 runs 15 residues. Trimming took 3 bases from V and 1 from J, leaving 15 bases between them. The CDR3 spells CSARAGRTGNTEAFF. The DNA for the CDR3 is TGCAGTGCTAGGGCAGGAAGAACAGGGAACACTGAAGCTTTCTTT.

J is TRBJ1-1 and V is TRBV5-1, with no clear D. The CDR3 length is 13 residues. V lost 1 base to trimming and J lost 7 bases, with 11 bases between them. Germline CDR1 SGHRS, CDR2 YFSETQ. The chain's CDR3 is CASSLQLGSEAFF. In nucleotides, the CDR3 is TGCGCCAGCAGCTTGCAACTGGGAAGTGAAGCTTTCTTT.

This rearrangement joins TRBV9 to TRBJ1-2; the D is unclear. This CDR3 has 13 amino acids. Germline CDR1 and CDR2: SGDLS and YYNGEE. Trimming stripped 0 bases from V and 5 bases from J, with 8 bases between. The CDR3 DNA reads TGTGCCAGCAGCGTAGTTCTTGAATATGGCTACACCTTC. Protein product: CASSVVLEYGYTF.

This chain joins TRBV6-5 and TRBJ2-5, with D possibly being TRBD1 (5 bases). The CDR3 has 13 amino acids. In germline, CDR1 is MNHEY, CDR2 SVGAGI. V was clipped by 6 bases and J by 4 bases, with 12 bases between them. CDR3 residues: CASSLRVSETQYF. The DNA for the CDR3 is TGTGCCAGCAGCCTCAGGGTGTCAGAGACCCAGTACTTC.

This chain links TRBV5-6 with TRBJ1-5; D gene unclear. Trimming took 4 bases from V and 7 from J, leaving 12 bases between them. In germline, CDR1 is SGHDT, CDR2 YYEEEE. The CDR3 is 13 residues long. CDR3 bases: TGTGCCAGCAGCCCAGGCTTTGGGCAGCCCCAGCATTTT. Its translation: CASSPGFGQPQHF.